The next 32 T cell receptor beta chains were all read from a single sample in a study of cytomegalovirus exposure and HLA in healthy donors. The study ran its PCR with 60 Vbeta and 13 Jbeta primers. Method: immunoSEQ multiplex PCR; TCRdb's copy keeps in-frame clones and lacks some. The sample holds approximately 110,000 clones. Input material: PBMCs. Every receptor here comes from a middle-aged man in good health and CMV-seropositive.

The J gene is TRBJ2-7, the V gene TRBV27; TRBD2 aligns across 7 bases. Germline CDR1 MNHEY, CDR2 SMNVEV (reference sequence). The CDR3 loop spans 14 amino acids. Germline trimming cut 2 bases from V and 2 bases from J; bases unmatched to any gene: 3. The CDR3 DNA reads TGTGCCAGCAGTTTAGTTGGGACTACCTACGAGCAGTACTTC. It is translated as CASSLVGTTYEQYF.

V usage is TRBV28 and J usage is TRBJ2-3; 7 positions match TRBD2. Per the germline V gene, CDR1 is MDHEN and CDR2 is SYDVKM. There are 17 residues in the CDR3. The V and J ends lost 2 bases and 3 bases, in that order; junction bases with no gene match: 11. CDR3 coding DNA: TGTGCCAGCAGTTTAGGGAGGGTAGCCTTGGGTACAGATACGCAGTATTTT. This encodes CASSLGRVALGTDTQYF.

The chain has TRBV2 and TRBJ2-3, with D possibly being TRBD2 (5 bases). CDR1 and CDR2 (germline): SNHLY, FYNNEI. Trimming took off 5 bases at V and 4 bases at J, with 22 bases between the two ends. The CDR3 length is 17 residues. The CDR3 nucleotides read TGTGCCAGCAGTCGCCCGCTGGCGGGTGAAGGTCCAGATACGCAGTATTTT. It encodes CASSRPLAGEGPDTQYF.

The chain joins TRBV5-1 to TRBJ2-5; 7 bases match TRBD1. CDR1 and CDR2 from the germline V gene are SGHRS and YFSETQ. The CDR3 extends over 13 amino acids. V was clipped by 4 bases and J by 12 bases; unmatched bases: 12. In nucleotides, the CDR3 is TGCGCCAGCAGCGCGCGGACAGGCCTCGGAGAGTACTTC. It yields the protein CASSARTGLGEYF.

The chain uses TRBV19 and TRBJ2-2; D unresolved. Germline V gene lookup returns CDR1 LNHDA and CDR2 SQIVND (reference sequence). The CDR3 length is 13 residues. Trimming removed 7 bases at V and 6 bases at J, with 12 bases between. Written as DNA, the CDR3 is TGTGCCAGTACCACGACTCTGGCCGGGGAGCTGTTTTTT. It yields the protein CASTTTLAGELFF.

The chain joins TRBV10-2 to TRBJ2-3; 11 nucleotides align to TRBD1. There are 14 residues in the CDR3. The V gene's germline CDR1 is WSHSY and CDR2 SAAADI. V shed 6 bases, J shed 4 bases, and the junction held 3 bases outside the gene matches. CDR3 amino acids: CASRDRGRADTQYF. CDR3 nucleotides: TGCGCCAGCAGGGACAGGGGGCGCGCAGATACGCAGTATTTT.

The gene calls are TRBV28 and TRBJ2-7; possibly TRBD1 for D (5 bases). The ends were cut back, 5 bases at V and 3 bases at J, with 17 bases in the middle. The CDR3 covers 15 residues. Germline CDR1 MDHEN, CDR2 SYDVKM. CDR3 sequence reads: CASSMGGEGVYEQYF. As DNA, the CDR3 is TGTGCCAGCAGTATGGGTGGGGAAGGGGTCTACGAGCAGTACTTC.

The CDR3 region has the DNA TGCGCCAGCAGCTCTCCGGGACTAGCGGTTTACACCGGGGAGCTGTTTTTT. It yields the protein CASSSPGLAVYTGELFF. The chain employs TRBV5-1 and TRBJ2-2; 11 bases align to TRBD2. CDR3 size: 17 residues. V shed 3 bases and J 3 bases; nucleotides not matched to a gene: 7. Germline CDR1 and CDR2: SGHRS and YFSETQ.

The chain joins TRBV5-1 to TRBJ2-5; D call uncertain. The CDR3 is made up of 12 amino acids. The germline V gene encodes CDR1 SGHRS and CDR2 YFSETQ. The V end lost 2 bases, the J end lost 2 bases, and 4 bases lay between the germline ends. This CDR3 reads CASSFGQETQYF. DNA for the CDR3: TGCGCCAGCAGCTTCGGGCAAGAGACCCAGTACTTC.

The chain has TRBV27 and TRBJ2-7; TRBD1 is a possible D gene (6 bases). The CDR3 is made up of 14 amino acids. Germline CDR1 reads MNHEY; CDR2 reads SMNVEV (reference sequence). The ends were cut back, 5 bases at V and 4 bases at J, with 15 bases in the middle. CDR3 amino acids: CASSADSGVYEQYF. CDR3 sequence (DNA): TGTGCCAGCAGTGCGGATTCAGGGGTTTACGAGCAGTACTTC.

This sequence joins TRBV9 and TRBJ1-2; 7 bases fit TRBD1. Germline V CDR1 and CDR2: SGDLS, YYNGEE. J was trimmed by 8 bases and V by 1 base; bases with no gene match: 14. This CDR3 spans 16 amino acids. The CDR3 DNA reads TGTGCCAGCAGCGTAATGGGACAGTCGTCCTTGGGCGGCTACACCTTC. It codes for CASSVMGQSSLGGYTF.

This rearrangement joins TRBV29-1 to TRBJ1-4, with TRBD1 matching 8 bases. This CDR3 is built from 13 residues. Germline-derived CDR1 and CDR2 are SQVTM and ANQGSEA. With 7 bases clipped from V and 8 bases from J, the junction kept 9 bases outside the gene matches. CDR3 region: CSARDRRGEKLFF. The CDR3 coding sequence is TGCAGCGCCCGGGACAGGCGAGGCGAAAAACTGTTTTTT.

The V call is TRBV5-1, the J call TRBJ2-7; D possibly corresponds to TRBD1 (6 bases). V was shortened by 0 bases and J by 3 bases, with 7 bases between the two germline ends. Germline CDR1 SGHRS, CDR2 YFSETQ. The CDR3 has 13 amino acids. The CDR3 coding sequence is TGCGCCAGCAGCTTGGTGGACAGCTACGAGCAGTACTTC. It translates to CASSLVDSYEQYF.

This rearrangement joins TRBV19 to TRBJ2-7; D may be TRBD1 (5 bases). The germline V gene encodes CDR1 LNHDA and CDR2 SQIVND (reference sequence). The CDR3 has 14 amino acids. Trimming shortened V by 2 bases and J by 4 bases, and 12 bases separated the two germline ends. CDR3 loop: CASSINTGPYEQYF. CDR3 coding DNA: TGTGCCAGTAGTATAAACACAGGACCATACGAGCAGTACTTC. Full variable domain (outside the CDR3, taken from reference TRBV19 and TRBJ2-7): DGGITQSPKYLFRKEGQNVTLSCEQNLNHDAMYWYRQDPGQGLRLIYYSQIVNDFQKGDIAEGYSVSREKKESFPLTVTSAQKNPTAFYLCASSINTGPYEQYFGPGTRLTVT.

J is TRBJ2-7 and V is TRBV27; D remains ambiguous. Germline V lookup: CDR1 MNHEY, CDR2 SMNVEV (reference sequence). The ends were cut back, 1 base at V and 6 bases at J, with 16 bases in the middle. The CDR3 covers 15 residues. CDR3: CASSLYSSAIVEQYF. Here the CDR3 DNA reads TGTGCCAGCAGTTTATATTCGTCAGCGATCGTCGAGCAGTACTTC.

On this clone itself: One end of the junction is discordant with germline, which a read error may explain. CDR3 sequence (DNA): TGTGCCAGCAGCTTGTGGCAGGGCCCCCGTTTAGGCCAAGGGACCCAGTACTTC. Amino acids: CASSLWQGPRLGQGTQYF. The chain recombines TRBV5-6 with TRBJ2-5, with a possible D match to TRBD1 (5 bases). The CDR3 has 18 residues. CDR1 is SGHDT and CDR2 is YYEEEE in the germline V gene.

The DNA of the CDR3 is TGTGCCAGCAGTGAAGAAGCGGGGCCTGGGGCCAACGTCCTGACTTTC. It codes for CASSEEAGPGANVLTF. The J gene is TRBJ2-6, the V gene TRBV6-1; 7 nucleotides line up with TRBD2. The CDR3 has 16 amino acids. Germline V gene data show CDR1 as MNHNS and CDR2 as SASEGT. Trimming took 1 base from V and 2 from J; bases not matched to a gene: 2.

V is TRBV6-5 and J is TRBJ2-7, with 8 bases fitting TRBD1. Germline loops: CDR1 MNHEY, CDR2 SVGAGI. The CDR3 extends over 14 amino acids. V trimming: 5 bases; J trimming: 1 base; junction bases outside the gene matches: 4. DNA for the CDR3: TGTGCCAGCAGTAAGGACAGGGATTCCTACGAGCAGTACTTC. This gives the protein CASSKDRDSYEQYF.

This chain joins TRBV6-1 and TRBJ1-2, with D perhaps TRBD1 (5 bases). CDR3 length: 15 amino acids. The V and J ends lost 0 bases and 2 bases respectively, with 10 bases between them. The V gene's germline CDR1 is MNHNS and CDR2 SASEGT. CDR3 amino acids: CASSEAGAGNYGYTF. The CDR3 nucleotides are TGTGCCAGCAGTGAAGCTGGCGCAGGGAACTATGGCTACACCTTC.

The V call is TRBV28, the J call TRBJ1-5; TRBD1 agrees at 7 bases. Germline values: CDR1 MDHEN, CDR2 SYDVKM. The length of the CDR3 is 17 residues. J gave up 0 bases and V 8 bases, and 13 bases lay outside the gene matches. CDR3 amino acids: CASGPGTDKYSNQPQHF. For the CDR3, the DNA is TGTGCCAGCGGCCCCGGGACAGATAAATATAGCAATCAGCCCCAGCATTTT.

The J gene is TRBJ2-7, the V gene TRBV7-9, with D possibly matching TRBD2 (5 bases). Germline CDR1 SEHNR, CDR2 FQNEAQ (reference sequence). The CDR3 is 15 residues long. The V end lost 4 bases, the J end lost 7 bases, and 20 bases lay between the germline ends. For the CDR3, the DNA is TGTGCCAGCAGCTCTCTAGCTCCCCACTCGGGAGAGCAGTACTTC. This encodes CASSSLAPHSGEQYF.

In DNA, the CDR3 is TGTGCCAGCAGTTTTGTCCGGAACACTGAAGCTTTCTTT. Protein product: CASSFVRNTEAFF. V is TRBV28 and J is TRBJ1-1; D gene ambiguous. V dropped 3 bases and J dropped 1 base, with 6 bases sitting between them. The CDR3 spans 13 residues. Germline-derived CDR1 and CDR2 are MDHEN and SYDVKM. Variable domain in full (rest from reference TRBV28 and TRBJ1-1): DVKVTQSSRYLVKRTGEKVFLECVQDMDHENMFWYRQDPGLGLRLIYFSYDVKMKEKGDIPEGYSVSREKKERFSLILESASTNQTSMYLCASSFVRNTEAFFGQGTRLTVV.

The chain recombines TRBV7-7 with TRBJ2-3, with D possibly TRBD1 on 6 matching bases. Per germline, CDR1 SSHAT and CDR2 FNYEAQ (reference sequence). V lost 2 bases and J lost 0, with 9 bases in between. The CDR3 totals 15 residues. The CDR3 sequence: CASSLQGRSTDTQYF. The CDR3 DNA reads TGTGCCAGCAGCTTACAGGGGCGGAGCACAGATACGCAGTATTTT.

The chain joins TRBV28 to TRBJ2-1, with TRBD1 identical over 9 bases. With V trimmed by 6 bases and J by 6 bases, 9 bases remained unmatched. CDR1 and CDR2 (germline): MDHEN, SYDVKM. This CDR3 is 15 amino acids long. The CDR3 nucleotides read TGTGCCAGCAGCTCCCGGGACAGGGTACCCAATGAGCAGTTCTTC. It is translated as CASSSRDRVPNEQFF. Full variable domain (remainder filled in from reference TRBV28 and TRBJ2-1): DVKVTQSSRYLVKRTGEKVFLECVQDMDHENMFWYRQDPGLGLRLIYFSYDVKMKEKGDIPEGYSVSREKKERFSLILESASTNQTSMYLCASSSRDRVPNEQFFGPGTRLTVL.

J is TRBJ2-1 and V is TRBV18; weak D call: TRBD2 (6 bases). Germline values: CDR1 KGHSH, CDR2 LQKENI. V lost 1 base, J lost 9 bases, and 13 bases lay in between. The CDR3 extends over 14 amino acids. The CDR3 nucleotides read TGTGCCAGCTCACCACGGGACTCGATTCTTGAGCAGTTCTTC. Its translation is CASSPRDSILEQFF.

CDR3 residues: CASSQTGQGLSGNTIYF. CDR3 nucleotides: TGCGCCAGCAGCCAAACGGGACAGGGGCTTTCTGGAAACACCATATATTTT. V and J are TRBV4-1 and TRBJ1-3; 10 nucleotides align to TRBD1. The CDR3 covers 17 residues. V shed 2 bases, J shed 1 base, and the junction held 5 bases outside the gene matches. From germline, CDR1 is MGHRA and CDR2 YSYEKL.

The J gene is TRBJ2-5, the V gene TRBV6-5, with 10 bases identical to TRBD2. V gave up 7 bases and J gave up 5 bases; unmatched junction bases: 4. Germline-derived CDR1 and CDR2 are MNHEY and SVGAGI. This CDR3 is 13 amino acids long. CDR3 in DNA: TGTGCCAGCACTCCGGGACTAGCGGAGACCCAGTACTTC. This gives the protein CASTPGLAETQYF.

This sequence joins TRBV19 and TRBJ2-2; D call uncertain. The CDR3 totals 14 residues. Per germline, CDR1 LNHDA and CDR2 SQIVND (reference sequence). V lost 5 bases, J lost 5 bases, and 12 bases lay in between. The CDR3 here is CASSGLQLTGELFF. The CDR3 bases are TGTGCCAGTAGTGGCCTACAACTAACCGGGGAGCTGTTTTTT.

The chain employs TRBV13 and TRBJ2-6; 7 bases align to TRBD2. This CDR3 is built from 15 residues. J lost 0 bases, V lost 5 bases, and 1 base had no gene match. The germline gives CDR1 PRHDT, CDR2 FYEKMQ (reference sequence). As DNA, the CDR3 is TGTGCCAGCAGCCCGGGAGGCTCTGGGGCCAACGTCCTGACTTTC. Translation gives CASSPGGSGANVLTF.

The chain links TRBV25-1 to TRBJ2-6; 10 positions match TRBD1. Trimming cost V 6 bases and J 1 base; bases outside gene matches: 9. The CDR3 consists of 18 residues. CDR1 and CDR2 from the germline V gene are MGHDK and SYGVNS. The DNA of the CDR3 is TGTGCCAGCAGAGGGACAGGGGCAATATCATCTGGGGCCAACGTCCTGACTTTC. This gives the protein CASRGTGAISSGANVLTF. Full variable domain (rest looked up from reference TRBV25-1 and TRBJ2-6): EADIYQTPRYLVIGTGKKITLECSQTMGHDKMYWYQQDPGMELHLIHYSYGVNSTEKGDLSSESTVSRIRTEHFPLTLESARPSHTSQYLCASRGTGAISSGANVLTFGAGSRLTVL.

The genes are TRBV13 and TRBJ2-7; 7 bases fit TRBD2. The trim removed 5 bases at V and 7 bases at J, leaving 14 bases unmatched. CDR3 size: 15 residues. Germline CDR1 and CDR2: PRHDT and FYEKMQ (reference sequence). CDR3 in DNA: TGTGCCAGCAGCCCTACCCGGGGAGGGGCAGAAGAGCAGTACTTC. It translates to CASSPTRGGAEEQYF.

The rearrangement joins TRBV27 to TRBJ2-7; 9 bases match TRBD1. This CDR3 contains 17 residues. Germline lookup yields CDR1 MNHEY and CDR2 SMNVEV (reference sequence). V shed 5 bases and J 2 bases; nucleotides not matched to a gene: 13. This CDR3 is CASSITPTGQGPYEQYF. The CDR3 region has the DNA TGTGCCAGCAGTATCACCCCAACGGGACAGGGACCCTACGAGCAGTACTTC.